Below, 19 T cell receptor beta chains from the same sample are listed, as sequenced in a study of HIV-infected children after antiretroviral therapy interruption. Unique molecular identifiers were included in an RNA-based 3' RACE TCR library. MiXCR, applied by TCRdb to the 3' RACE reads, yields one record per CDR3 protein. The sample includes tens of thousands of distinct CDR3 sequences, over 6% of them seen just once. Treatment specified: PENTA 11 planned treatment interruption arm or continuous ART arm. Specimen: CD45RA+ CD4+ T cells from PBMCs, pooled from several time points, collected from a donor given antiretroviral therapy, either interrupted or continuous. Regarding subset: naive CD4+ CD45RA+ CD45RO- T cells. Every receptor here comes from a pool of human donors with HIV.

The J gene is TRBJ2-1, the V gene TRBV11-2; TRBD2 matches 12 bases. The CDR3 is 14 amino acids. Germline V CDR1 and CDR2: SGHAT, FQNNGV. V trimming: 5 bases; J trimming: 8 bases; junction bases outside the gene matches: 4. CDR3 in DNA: TGTGCCAGCAGCCGACTAGCGGGGGCCCATGAGCAGTTCTTC. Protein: CASSRLAGAHEQFF.

CDR3 DNA sequence: TGTGCCAGCAGGGGACTACTCCAGGGGACCCAGTACTTC. It specifies CASRGLLQGTQYF. V and J are TRBV25-1 and TRBJ2-5, with 7 bases aligning to TRBD2. The germline gives CDR1 MGHDK, CDR2 SYGVNS. V was clipped by 6 bases and J by 7 bases; unmatched bases: 8. The CDR3 is 13 amino acids.

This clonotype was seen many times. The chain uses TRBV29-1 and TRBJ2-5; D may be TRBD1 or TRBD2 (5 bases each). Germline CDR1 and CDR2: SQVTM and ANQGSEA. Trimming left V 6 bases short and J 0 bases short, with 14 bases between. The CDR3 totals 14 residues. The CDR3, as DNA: TGCAGCGTCCGGAGAGGGGTCAACCAAGAGACCCAGTACTTC. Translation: CSVRRGVNQETQYF.

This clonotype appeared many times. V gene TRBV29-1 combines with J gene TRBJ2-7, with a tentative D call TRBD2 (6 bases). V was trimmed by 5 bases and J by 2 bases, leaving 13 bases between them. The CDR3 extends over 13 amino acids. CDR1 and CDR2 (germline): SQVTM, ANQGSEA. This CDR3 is CSVWAGPPYEQYF. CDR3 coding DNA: TGCAGCGTTTGGGCGGGACCCCCCTACGAGCAGTACTTC.

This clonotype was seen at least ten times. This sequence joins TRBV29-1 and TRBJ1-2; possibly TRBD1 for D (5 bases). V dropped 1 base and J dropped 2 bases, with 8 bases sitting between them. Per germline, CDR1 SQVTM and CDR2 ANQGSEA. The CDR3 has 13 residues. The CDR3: CSVEVPGNYGYTF. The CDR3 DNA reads TGCAGCGTTGAAGTTCCAGGGAACTATGGCTACACCTTC.

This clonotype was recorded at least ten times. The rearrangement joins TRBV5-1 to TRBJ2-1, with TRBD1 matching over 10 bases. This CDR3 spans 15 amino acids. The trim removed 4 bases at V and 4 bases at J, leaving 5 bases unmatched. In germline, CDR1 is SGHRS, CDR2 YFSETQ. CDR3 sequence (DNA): TGCGCCAGCAGCCCGCCGGGACAGGGGTACAATGAGCAGTTCTTC. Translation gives CASSPPGQGYNEQFF.

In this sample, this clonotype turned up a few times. CDR3 DNA: TGTGCCAGCAGTCTCCTCCTGCACAGGGGGTCCTACAATGAGCAGTTCTTC. Translation gives CASSLLLHRGSYNEQFF. The rearrangement links TRBV27 to TRBJ2-1, with TRBD1 matching 8 bases. Germline V gene data show CDR1 as MNHEY and CDR2 as SMNVEV (reference sequence). V lost 5 bases, J lost 1 base, and 10 bases stayed unmatched. The CDR3 runs to 17 residues.

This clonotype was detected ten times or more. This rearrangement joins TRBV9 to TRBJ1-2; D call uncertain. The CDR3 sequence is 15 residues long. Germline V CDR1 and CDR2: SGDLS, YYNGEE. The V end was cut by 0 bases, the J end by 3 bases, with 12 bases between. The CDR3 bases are TGTGCCAGCAGCGTAGACAGAGGGATAGACTATGGCTACACCTTC. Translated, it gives CASSVDRGIDYGYTF.

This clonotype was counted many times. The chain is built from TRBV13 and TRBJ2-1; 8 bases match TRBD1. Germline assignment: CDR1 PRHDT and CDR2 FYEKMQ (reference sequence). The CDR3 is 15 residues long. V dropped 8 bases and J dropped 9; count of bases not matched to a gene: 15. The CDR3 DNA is TGTGCCAGCTCTCTCCGGGACAGGAACTATGCTGAGCAGTTCTTC. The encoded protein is CASSLRDRNYAEQFF.

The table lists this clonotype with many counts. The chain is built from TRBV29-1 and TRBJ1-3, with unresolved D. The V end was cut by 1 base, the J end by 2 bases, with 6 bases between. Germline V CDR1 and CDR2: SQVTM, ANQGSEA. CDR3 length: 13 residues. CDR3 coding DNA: TGCAGCGTTGAAGCCGGGGCTGGAAACACCATATATTTT. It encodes CSVEAGAGNTIYF.

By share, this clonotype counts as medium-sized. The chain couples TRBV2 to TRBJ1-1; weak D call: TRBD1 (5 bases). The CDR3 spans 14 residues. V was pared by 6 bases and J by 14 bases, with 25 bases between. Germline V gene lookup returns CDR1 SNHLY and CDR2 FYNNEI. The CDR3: CASSPGTANTEVFF. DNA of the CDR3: TGTGCCAGCAGCCCCGGGACTGCAAACACAGAAGTCTTCTTT.

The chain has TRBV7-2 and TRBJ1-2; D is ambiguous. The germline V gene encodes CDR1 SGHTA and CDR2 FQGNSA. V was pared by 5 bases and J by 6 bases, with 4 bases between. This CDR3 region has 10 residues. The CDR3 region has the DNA TGTGCCAGCAGCCCCCATGGCTACACCTTC. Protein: CASSPHGYTF.

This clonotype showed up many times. CDR3 nucleotide sequence: TGTGCCAGCTCGGCAGACAGGGGCGCGGAGACCCAGTACTTC. Translating gives CASSADRGAETQYF. V is TRBV25-1 and J is TRBJ2-5; the match to TRBD1 covers 8 bases. J gave up 5 bases and V 8 bases, and 10 bases lay outside the gene matches. The CDR3 length is 14 residues. Looked up from germline, CDR1 is MGHDK and CDR2 is SYGVNS.

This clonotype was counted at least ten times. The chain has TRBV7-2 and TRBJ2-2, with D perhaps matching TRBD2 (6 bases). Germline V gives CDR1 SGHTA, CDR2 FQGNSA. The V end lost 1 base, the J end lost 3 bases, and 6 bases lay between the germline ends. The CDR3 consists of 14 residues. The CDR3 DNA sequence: TGTGCCAGCAGCTTAGGGGGGGACACCGGGGAGCTGTTTTTT. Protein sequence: CASSLGGDTGELFF.

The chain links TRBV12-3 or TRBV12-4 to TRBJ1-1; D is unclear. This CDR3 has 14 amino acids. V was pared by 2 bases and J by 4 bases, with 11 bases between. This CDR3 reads CASSLSAAATEAFF. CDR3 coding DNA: TGTGCCAGCAGTTTATCGGCCGCGGCCACTGAAGCTTTCTTT.

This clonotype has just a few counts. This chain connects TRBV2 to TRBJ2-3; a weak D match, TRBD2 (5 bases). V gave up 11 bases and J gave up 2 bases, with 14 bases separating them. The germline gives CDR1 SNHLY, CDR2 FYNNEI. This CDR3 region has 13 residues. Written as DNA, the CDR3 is TGTGCCGGCTCAGCGGCAATCACAGATACGCAGTATTTT. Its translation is CAGSAAITDTQYF.

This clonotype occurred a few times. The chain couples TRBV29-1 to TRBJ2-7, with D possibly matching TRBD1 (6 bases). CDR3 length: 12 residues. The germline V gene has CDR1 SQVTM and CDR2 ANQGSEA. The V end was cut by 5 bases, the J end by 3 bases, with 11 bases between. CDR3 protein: CSVWTARYEQYF. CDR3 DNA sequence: TGCAGCGTTTGGACAGCCCGCTACGAGCAGTACTTC.

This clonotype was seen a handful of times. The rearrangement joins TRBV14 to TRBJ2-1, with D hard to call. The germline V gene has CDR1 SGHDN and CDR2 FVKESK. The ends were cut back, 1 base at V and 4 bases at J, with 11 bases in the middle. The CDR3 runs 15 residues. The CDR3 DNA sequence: TGTGCCAGCAGCCAAGGAGGAACATTTTACAATGAGCAGTTCTTC. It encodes CASSQGGTFYNEQFF.

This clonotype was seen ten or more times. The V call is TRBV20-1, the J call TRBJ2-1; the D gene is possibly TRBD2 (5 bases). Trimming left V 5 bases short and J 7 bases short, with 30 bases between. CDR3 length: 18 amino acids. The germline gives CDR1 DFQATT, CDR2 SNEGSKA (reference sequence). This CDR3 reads CSAPRPLLLGGMRNEQFF. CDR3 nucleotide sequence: TGCAGTGCTCCGCGACCCCTTTTACTAGGCGGTATGAGGAATGAGCAGTTCTTC.